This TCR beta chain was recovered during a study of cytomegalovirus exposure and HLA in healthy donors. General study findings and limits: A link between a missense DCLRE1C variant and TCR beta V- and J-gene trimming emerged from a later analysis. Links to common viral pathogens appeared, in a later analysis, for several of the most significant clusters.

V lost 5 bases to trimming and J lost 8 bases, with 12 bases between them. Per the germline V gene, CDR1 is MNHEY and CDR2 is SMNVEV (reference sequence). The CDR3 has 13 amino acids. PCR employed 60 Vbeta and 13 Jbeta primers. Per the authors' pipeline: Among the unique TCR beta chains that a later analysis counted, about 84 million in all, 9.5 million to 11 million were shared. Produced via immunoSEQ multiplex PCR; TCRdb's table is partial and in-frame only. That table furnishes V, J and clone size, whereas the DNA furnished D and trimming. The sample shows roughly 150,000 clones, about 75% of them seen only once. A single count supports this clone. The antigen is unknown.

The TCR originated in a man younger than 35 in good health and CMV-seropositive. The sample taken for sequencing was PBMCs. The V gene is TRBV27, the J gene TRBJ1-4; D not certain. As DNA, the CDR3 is TGTGCCAGCAGTCTAGTGGCGTCCGAAAAACTGTTTTTT. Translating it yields CASSLVASEKLFF.